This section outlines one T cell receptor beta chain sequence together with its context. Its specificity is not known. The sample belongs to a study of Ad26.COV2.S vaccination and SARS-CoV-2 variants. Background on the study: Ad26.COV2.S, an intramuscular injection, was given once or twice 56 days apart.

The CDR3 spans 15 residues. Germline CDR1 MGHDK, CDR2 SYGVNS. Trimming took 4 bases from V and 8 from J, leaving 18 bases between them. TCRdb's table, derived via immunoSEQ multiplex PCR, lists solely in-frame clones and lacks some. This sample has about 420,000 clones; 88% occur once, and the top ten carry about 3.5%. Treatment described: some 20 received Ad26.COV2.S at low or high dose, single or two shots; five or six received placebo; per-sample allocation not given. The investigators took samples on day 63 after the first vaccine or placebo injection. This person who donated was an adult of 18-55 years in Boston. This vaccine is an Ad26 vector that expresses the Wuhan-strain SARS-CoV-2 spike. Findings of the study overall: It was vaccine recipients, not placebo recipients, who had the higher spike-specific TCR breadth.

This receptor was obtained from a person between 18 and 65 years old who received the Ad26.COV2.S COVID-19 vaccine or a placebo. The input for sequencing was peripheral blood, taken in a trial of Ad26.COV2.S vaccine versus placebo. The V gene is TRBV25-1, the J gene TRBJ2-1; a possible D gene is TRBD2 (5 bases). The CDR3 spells CASSGRRSEFDEQFF. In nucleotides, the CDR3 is TGTGCCAGCAGTGGCCGGAGGTCTGAATTCGATGAGCAGTTCTTC.